These T cell receptor beta chains were read from a single sample in a study of blood T cell repertoires in COVID-19. Profiled with immunoSEQ multiplex PCR; TCRdb holds only in-frame clones, not every one. This sample has about 280,000 clones, with approximately 85% found just once. Source material: peripheral blood. The receptors were gathered from a man aged 45-60 years with active or convalescent COVID-19. CDR3s include the opening cysteine and the closing phenylalanine or tryptophan. The D gene is left open where the match is weak. The size of a clone is reported for some rows only, either as once, few or many, or as a class for expanded clones.

J gene,clone size,V gene,D gene,CDR3 protein,CDR3 DNA
TRBJ1-3,-,TRBV4-3,-,CASSQELGLTSGNTIYF,TGCGCCAGCAGCCAAGAGCTGGGGCTAACCTCTGGAAACACCATATATTTT
TRBJ1-2,-,TRBV29-1,TRBD1,CSVGKGGAYGYTF,TGCAGCGTTGGCAAAGGGGGCGCCTATGGCTACACCTTC
TRBJ2-7,-,TRBV5-1,-,CASSPSIGLTGLEQYF,TGCGCCAGCAGCCCTAGTATCGGACTAACGGGCCTGGAGCAGTACTTC
TRBJ1-6,once,TRBV30,-,CAWSRGGTRNSPLHF,TGTGCCTGGAGTAGGGGAGGGACAAGAAATTCACCCCTCCACTTT
TRBJ2-5,-,TRBV6-2/TRBV6-3,TRBD2,CASSYGTSGTETQYF,TGTGCCAGCAGTTACGGGACTAGCGGGACGGAGACCCAGTACTTC
TRBJ2-1,-,TRBV5-1,TRBD2,CASSFELAGQSEQFF,TGCGCCAGCAGCTTTGAACTAGCGGGTCAGAGTGAGCAGTTCTTC
TRBJ1-4,few,TRBV20-1,-,CSASRRFNEKLFF,TGCAGTGCTAGTCGGAGGTTTAATGAAAAACTGTTTTTT
TRBJ1-2,-,TRBV6-5,-,CASSYTGSYGYTF,TGTGCCAGCAGTTATACGGGAAGCTATGGCTACACCTTC
TRBJ2-5,-,TRBV24-1,-,CATSAMGGAQYF,TGTGCCACCAGTGCCATGGGGGGAGCCCAGTACTTC
TRBJ2-1,once,TRBV5-6,-,CASSYVHGRAEQFF,TGTGCCAGCAGTTATGTTCACGGGAGAGCTGAGCAGTTCTTC
TRBJ1-3,-,TRBV18,-,CASSPPTVSGNTIYF,TGTGCCAGCTCACCACCGACAGTGTCTGGAAACACCATATATTTT
TRBJ1-1,-,TRBV3-1/TRBV3-2,-,CASSQGVTGNTEAFF,TGTGCCAGCAGCCAAGGGGTAACGGGTAACACTGAAGCTTTCTTT
TRBJ2-1,-,TRBV6-2/TRBV6-3,TRBD2,CASTPGGAGGNNEQFF,TGTGCCAGCACCCCGGGAGGAGCGGGAGGAAACAATGAGCAGTTCTTC
TRBJ2-1,-,TRBV5-1,TRBD1,CASRQGTGIYNEQFF,TGCGCCAGCAGACAGGGGACAGGGATCTACAATGAGCAGTTCTTC
TRBJ2-7,-,TRBV19,-,CASTIGAQGSYEQYF,TGTGCCAGTACCATCGGGGCGCAGGGGTCCTACGAGCAGTACTTC
TRBJ1-4,-,TRBV6-6,-,CASSSWGPGEKLFF,TGTGCCAGCAGTTCCTGGGGGCCTGGTGAAAAACTGTTTTTT
TRBJ1-4,-,TRBV7-8,-,CASSPPPGGYEKLFF,TGTGCCAGCAGCCCTCCCCCGGGGGGCTACGAAAAACTGTTTTTT
TRBJ1-1,-,TRBV28,-,CASSSPTVKANTEAFF,TGTGCCAGCAGTTCCCCGACAGTAAAGGCGAACACTGAAGCTTTCTTT
TRBJ2-7,-,TRBV4-1,-,CASSQPGGPSYEQYF,TGCGCCAGCAGCCAACCCGGAGGGCCGTCCTACGAGCAGTACTTC
TRBJ1-1,-,TRBV15,-,CATSRDIGGLGTEAFF,TGTGCCACCAGCAGAGATATCGGGGGTCTGGGCACTGAAGCTTTCTTT
TRBJ2-6,-,TRBV19,-,CASRSTGELGSGANVLTF,TGTGCCAGTAGGTCGACAGGTGAACTCGGCTCTGGGGCCAACGTCCTGACTTTC
TRBJ1-1,-,TRBV3-1/TRBV3-2,TRBD1,CASGTENTEAFF,TGTGCCAGCGGGACAGAGAACACTGAAGCTTTCTTT
TRBJ1-3,-,TRBV6-5,-,CASSYRGLREDTIYF,TGTGCCAGCAGTTACCGCGGACTGAGGGAGGACACCATATATTTT
TRBJ1-1,-,TRBV19,-,CASSRGAGNTEAFF,TGTGCCAGTAGTCGGGGGGCGGGGAACACTGAAGCTTTCTTT
TRBJ2-1,-,TRBV18,TRBD2,CASSPSSGNDEQFF,TGTGCCAGCTCACCCTCTAGCGGGAATGATGAGCAGTTCTTC
TRBJ1-1,-,TRBV7-9,TRBD1,CASSPGQAYPEAFF,TGTGCCAGCAGCCCGGGACAGGCGTACCCTGAAGCTTTCTTT
TRBJ2-3,once,TRBV5-6,TRBD1,CASSWAGTGSGTDTQYF,TGTGCCAGCAGCTGGGCGGGGACAGGGAGCGGCACAGATACGCAGTATTTT
TRBJ2-1,-,TRBV9,-,CASTSSGNNEQFF,TGTGCCAGCACAAGTAGCGGTAACAATGAGCAGTTCTTC
TRBJ2-7,-,TRBV5-1,TRBD2,CASSKLAAYEQYF,TGCGCCAGCAGCAAACTAGCGGCCTACGAGCAGTACTTC
TRBJ1-2,-,TRBV7-2,-,CASSSQGYGYTF,TGTGCCAGCAGCTCCCAGGGTTATGGCTACACCTTC
TRBJ2-5,once,TRBV7-6,-,CASSLGAPQETQYF,TGTGCCAGCAGCTTAGGGGCCCCCCAAGAGACCCAGTACTTC
TRBJ1-5,-,TRBV5-1,-,CASSRTGNQPQHF,TGCGCCAGCAGCAGGACAGGCAATCAGCCCCAGCATTTT
TRBJ2-2,-,TRBV24-1,-,CATSDLLGKTGELFF,TGTGCCACCAGTGATTTGCTCGGGAAAACCGGGGAGCTGTTTTTT
TRBJ2-2,few,TRBV28,-,CASNVLNTGELFF,TGTGCCAGCAATGTCCTGAACACCGGGGAGCTGTTTTTT
TRBJ1-3,-,TRBV6-1,-,CASSEVAASGNTIYF,TGTGCCAGCAGTGAAGTTGCGGCTAGCGGAAACACCATATATTTT
TRBJ2-7,-,TRBV28,TRBD2,CASTVGTSGYEQYF,TGTGCCAGCACTGTGGGGACTAGCGGCTACGAGCAGTACTTC
TRBJ1-3,-,TRBV20-1,-,CSGNQGNTIYF,TGCAGTGGTAATCAGGGAAACACCATATATTTT
TRBJ1-2,few,TRBV27,TRBD1,CASTGTGDPGSNYGYTF,TGTGCCAGCACCGGGACAGGGGATCCCGGCTCAAACTATGGCTACACCTTC
TRBJ2-7,once,TRBV4-1,-,CASSQIVEYEQYF,TGCGCCAGCAGCCAAATAGTCGAGTACGAGCAGTACTTC
TRBJ2-1,-,TRBV7-8,TRBD2,CASSLARVAGDHEQFF,TGTGCCAGCAGCTTAGCGCGGGTAGCGGGAGACCATGAGCAGTTCTTC
TRBJ2-1,-,TRBV12-3/TRBV12-4,-,CASSLGYQNEQFF,TGTGCCAGCAGTTTAGGCTACCAAAATGAGCAGTTCTTC
TRBJ2-7,-,TRBV9,-,CASSLGSGNPAYEQYF,TGTGCCAGCAGCCTGGGATCCGGGAACCCCGCCTACGAGCAGTACTTC
TRBJ2-1,-,TRBV7-9,TRBD2,CASSGPGLAGNNEQFF,TGTGCCAGCAGCGGGCCGGGACTAGCGGGAAACAATGAGCAGTTCTTC
TRBJ1-5,few,TRBV28,TRBD1,CASSSLRGPGGPQHF,TGTGCCAGCAGTTCCCTCAGGGGGCCCGGGGGTCCCCAGCATTTT
TRBJ1-4,-,TRBV5-6,-,CASSLAGTILNEKLFF,TGTGCCAGCAGCTTGGCCGGGACTATACTTAATGAAAAACTGTTTTTT
TRBJ2-7,-,TRBV24-1,-,CATSDSRGSSEQYF,TGTGCCACCAGTGACAGCAGAGGGAGTTCGGAGCAGTACTTC
TRBJ2-2,-,TRBV6-4,-,CASSDSGGNTGELFF,TGTGCCAGCAGTGACTCGGGGGGGAACACCGGGGAGCTGTTTTTT
TRBJ1-1,-,TRBV18,-,CASSPTEGDTEAFF,TGTGCCAGCTCACCCACAGAAGGGGACACTGAAGCTTTCTTT
TRBJ2-7,-,TRBV28,-,CASSRHHYEQYF,TGTGCCAGCAGTCGACACCACTACGAGCAGTACTTC